Presented here are 2 T cell receptor beta chains from one specimen sequenced in a study of long-term antiretroviral therapy in people with HIV (dated by TCRdb to between 2021 and 2023). The immunoSEQ hsTCRB v3.0 assay was used at survey level resolution for TRB variable region sequencing. TCRdb holds this immuneACCESS table with in-frame rearrangements only. Some clones are missing; in checked studies, unresolved V genes explain under half, and the rest has no known cause. The sample table lists about 20,000 clones, over 80% of them with a count of one. The ten largest clones represent 8.8% of the sample. The sequenced sample was unsorted PBMCs, obtained 1.2 years after starting antiretroviral therapy. The receptor source for this set is a woman aged 40 to 50 with HIV.

J is TRBJ1-1 and V is TRBV6-5, with D uncertain. This CDR3 is built from 14 residues. Germline lookup yields CDR1 MNHEY and CDR2 SVGAGI. The V end lost 2 bases, the J end lost 0 bases, and 7 bases lay between the germline ends. The CDR3: CASSYGDMNTEAFF. CDR3 bases: TGTGCCAGCAGTTACGGGGATATGAACACTGAAGCTTTCTTT.

This chain joins TRBV28 and TRBJ1-5; 7 nucleotides match TRBD1. V shed 6 bases and J 4 bases; nucleotides not matched to a gene: 6. This CDR3 region has 14 residues. Germline CDR1 MDHEN, CDR2 SYDVKM. For the CDR3, the DNA is TGTGCCAGCAGCACACCAGGGGGGAATCAGCCCCAGCATTTT. It yields the protein CASSTPGGNQPQHF.